This T cell receptor (beta chain) was found in a study of T cell changes during pregnancy in multiple sclerosis. Germline CDR1 is LNHDA and CDR2 is SQIVND (reference sequence). This CDR3 is 14 amino acids long. V dropped 5 bases and J dropped 6; count of bases not matched to a gene: 8. The method was immunoSEQ multiplex PCR; TCRdb's version includes in-frame clones alone and lacks a portion of them. The data show more than 30,000 clones, over 80% seen once. The TCR originated in a female donor with multiple sclerosis, enrolled in a pregnancy study. This chain uses TRBV19 with TRBJ2-7; 9 positions agree with TRBD2. The sample consisted of CD8+ T cells from peripheral blood mononuclear cells, taken in the first trimester of pregnancy. The CDR3 sequence: CASSSPGLAAEQYF. As DNA, the CDR3 is TGTGCCAGTAGTTCCCCGGGACTAGCTGCCGAGCAGTACTTC.